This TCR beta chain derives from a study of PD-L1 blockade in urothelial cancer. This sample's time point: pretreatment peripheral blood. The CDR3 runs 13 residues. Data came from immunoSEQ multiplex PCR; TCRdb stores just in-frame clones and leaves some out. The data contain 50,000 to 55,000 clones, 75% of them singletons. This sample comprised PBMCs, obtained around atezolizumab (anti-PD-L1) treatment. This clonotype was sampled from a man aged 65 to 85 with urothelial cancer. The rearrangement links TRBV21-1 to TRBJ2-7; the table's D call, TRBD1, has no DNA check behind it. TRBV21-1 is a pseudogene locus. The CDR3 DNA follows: TGTGCCCCACCACGACCCAGGATCCACGAGCAGTACTTC. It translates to CAPPRPRIHEQYF.